This TCR beta chain was captured in a study of OX40 agonist ivuxolimab in advanced cancers. Study overall: Ivuxolimab, an agonist antibody against OX40 (CD134), was given to patients.

Data came from immunoSEQ multiplex PCR; TCRdb stores just in-frame clones and leaves some out. Of about 150,000 clones in the sample, around 93% are singletons; the top ten hold about 0.93%. About this clone: Its cognate antigen is unknown.

Study results and limitations: CD8+ T cells averaged more expanded clones than CD4+. The study observed clonal expansion of CD4+ and CD8+ blood T cells by week 6 at 0.1 to 3.0 mg/kg.

The sequencing here drew on CD4+ or CD8+ T cells sorted from blood, taken in a trial of the OX40 agonist ivuxolimab. This receptor was identified in an adult with an advanced solid tumor such as melanoma, head and neck, liver or kidney cancer.

CDR3 protein: CASSSTQQTLSYEQYF. The CDR3 nucleotides read TGTGCCAGCAGCTCGACCCAACAGACCCTCTCCTACGAGCAGTACTTC. The rearrangement uses TRBV5-5 and TRBJ2-7; D unclear. The V end was cut by 3 bases, the J end by 0 bases, with 16 bases between. Germline V gene lookup returns CDR1 SGHKS and CDR2 YYEKEE (reference sequence). This CDR3 comprises 16 residues.